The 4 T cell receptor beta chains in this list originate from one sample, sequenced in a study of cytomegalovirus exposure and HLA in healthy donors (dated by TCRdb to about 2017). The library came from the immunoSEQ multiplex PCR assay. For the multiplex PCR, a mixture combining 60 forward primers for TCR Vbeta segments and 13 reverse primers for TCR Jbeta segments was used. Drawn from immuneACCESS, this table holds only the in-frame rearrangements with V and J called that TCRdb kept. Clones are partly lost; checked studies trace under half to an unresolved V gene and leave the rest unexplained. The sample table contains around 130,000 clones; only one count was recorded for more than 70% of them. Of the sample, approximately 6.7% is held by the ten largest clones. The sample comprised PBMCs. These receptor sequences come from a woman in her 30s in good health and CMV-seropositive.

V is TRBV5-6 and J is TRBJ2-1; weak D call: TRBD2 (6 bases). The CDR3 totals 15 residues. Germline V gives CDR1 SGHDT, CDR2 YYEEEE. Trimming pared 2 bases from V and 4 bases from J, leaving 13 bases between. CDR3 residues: CASSFFQRAYNEQFF. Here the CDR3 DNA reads TGTGCCAGCAGCTTCTTCCAGCGGGCATACAATGAGCAGTTCTTC.

The CDR3 region has the DNA TGCGCCAGCAGCTTGGCCCCCGACAGCTACGAGCAGTACTTC. Protein sequence: CASSLAPDSYEQYF. This chain uses TRBV5-1 with TRBJ2-7, with a tentative D call TRBD1 (5 bases). V lost 0 bases to trimming and J lost 3 bases, with 10 bases between them. CDR1 and CDR2 from the germline V gene are SGHRS and YFSETQ. CDR3 length: 14 amino acids.

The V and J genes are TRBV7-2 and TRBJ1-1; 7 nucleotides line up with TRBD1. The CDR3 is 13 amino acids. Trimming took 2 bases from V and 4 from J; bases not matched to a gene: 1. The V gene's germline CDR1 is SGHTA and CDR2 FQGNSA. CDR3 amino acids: CASSLPGGTEAFF. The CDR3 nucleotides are TGTGCCAGCAGCTTACCAGGGGGCACTGAAGCTTTCTTT.

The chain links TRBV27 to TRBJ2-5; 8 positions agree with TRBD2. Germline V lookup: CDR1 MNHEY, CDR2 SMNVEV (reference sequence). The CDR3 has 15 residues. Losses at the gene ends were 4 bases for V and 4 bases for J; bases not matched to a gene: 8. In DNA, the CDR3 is TGTGCCAGCAGTTCCCCGGGAGGGGGAAGAGAGACCCAGTACTTC. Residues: CASSSPGGGRETQYF.